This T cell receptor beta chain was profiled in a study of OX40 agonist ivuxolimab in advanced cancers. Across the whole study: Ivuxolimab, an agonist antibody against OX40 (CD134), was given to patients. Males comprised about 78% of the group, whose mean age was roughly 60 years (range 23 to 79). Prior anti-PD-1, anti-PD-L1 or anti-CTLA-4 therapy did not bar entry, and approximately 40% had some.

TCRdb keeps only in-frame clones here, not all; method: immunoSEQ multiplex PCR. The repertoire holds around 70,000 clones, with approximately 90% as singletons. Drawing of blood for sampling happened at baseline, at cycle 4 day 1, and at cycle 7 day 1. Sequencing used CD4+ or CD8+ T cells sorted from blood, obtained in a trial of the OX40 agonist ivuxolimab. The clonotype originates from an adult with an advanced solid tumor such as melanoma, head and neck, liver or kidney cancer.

The CDR3 spells CASSLGQGAYEQYF. CDR3 sequence (DNA): TGCGCCAGCAGCTTGGGGCAGGGTGCCTACGAGCAGTACTTC. This chain links TRBV5-1 with TRBJ2-7, with D possibly TRBD1 on 5 matching bases. This CDR3 spans 14 amino acids. V gave up 0 bases and J gave up 2 bases, with 9 bases separating them. CDR1 SGHRS and CDR2 YFSETQ come from the germline V gene.